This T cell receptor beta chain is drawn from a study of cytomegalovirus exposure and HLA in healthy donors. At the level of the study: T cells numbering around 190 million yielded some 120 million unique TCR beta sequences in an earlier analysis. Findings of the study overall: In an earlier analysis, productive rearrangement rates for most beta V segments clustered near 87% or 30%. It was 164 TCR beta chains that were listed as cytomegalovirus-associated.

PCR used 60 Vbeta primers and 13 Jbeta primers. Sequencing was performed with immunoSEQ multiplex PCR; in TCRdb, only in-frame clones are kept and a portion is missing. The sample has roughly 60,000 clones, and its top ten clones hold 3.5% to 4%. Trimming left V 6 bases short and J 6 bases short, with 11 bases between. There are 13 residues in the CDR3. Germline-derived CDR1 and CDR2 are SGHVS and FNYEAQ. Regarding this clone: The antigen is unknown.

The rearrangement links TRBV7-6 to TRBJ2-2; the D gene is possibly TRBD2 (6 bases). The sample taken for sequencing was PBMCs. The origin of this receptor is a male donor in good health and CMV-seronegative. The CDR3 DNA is TGTGCCAGCAGACGTACGGGGGCCGGGGAGCTGTTTTTT. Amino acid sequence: CASRRTGAGELFF.